One and the same sample provided the 26 T cell receptor beta chains below, sequenced in a study of blood T cell repertoires in COVID-19. Data came from immunoSEQ multiplex PCR; TCRdb stores just in-frame clones and leaves some out. The profile shows approximately 150,000 clones, about four fifths of them singletons. The sequenced material came from peripheral blood. Receptors were obtained from a man aged 55 to 69 with acute or convalescent COVID-19.

This sequence joins TRBV30 and TRBJ1-1; D gene uncertain. Trimming removed 4 bases from V and 2 bases from J, with 8 bases in between. The CDR3 length is 12 residues. Per germline, CDR1 GTSNPN and CDR2 SVGIG (reference sequence). The CDR3 DNA follows: TGTGCCTGGAATCCGGGTAACACTGAAGCTTTCTTT. This encodes CAWNPGNTEAFF.

This rearrangement joins TRBV10-1 to TRBJ2-7; 11 bases map to TRBD1. CDR1 WNHNN and CDR2 SYGVQD come from the germline V gene (reference sequence). This CDR3 is 14 amino acids long. Trimming cost V 1 base and J 7 bases; bases outside gene matches: 3. The CDR3: CASSEWTGGKEQYF. The CDR3 bases are TGCGCCAGCAGTGAGTGGACAGGGGGCAAAGAGCAGTACTTC.

The rearrangement uses TRBV7-9 and TRBJ1-6; 8 bases fit TRBD1. J was trimmed by 9 bases and V by 1 base; bases with no gene match: 2. CDR1 is SEHNR and CDR2 is FQNEAQ in the germline V gene (reference sequence). This CDR3 spans 14 amino acids. The CDR3 DNA is TGTGCCAGCAGCTTAGGGACAGGGATTTCACCCCTCCACTTT. It yields the protein CASSLGTGISPLHF.

The CDR3 loop is CASSRAGGKETQYF. The CDR3 bases are TGCGCCAGCAGCCGGGCGGGGGGTAAAGAGACCCAGTACTTC. The chain employs TRBV5-1 and TRBJ2-5, with 8 nucleotides matching TRBD2. Germline V gene lookup returns CDR1 SGHRS and CDR2 YFSETQ. The CDR3 is made up of 14 amino acids. V gave up 4 bases and J gave up 3 bases; unmatched junction bases: 5. Based on the CDR3 plus reference TRBV5-1 and TRBJ2-5, the full variable domain is KAGVTQTPRYLIKTRGQQVTLSCSPISGHRSVSWYQQTPGQGLQFLFEYFSETQRNKGNFPGRFSGRQFSNSRSEMNVSTLELGDSALYLCASSRAGGKETQYFGPGTRLLVL.

The chain combines TRBV5-1 with TRBJ1-1; TRBD1 aligns across 9 bases. V shed 4 bases, J shed 5 bases, and the junction held 6 bases outside the gene matches. Germline CDR1 is SGHRS and CDR2 is YFSETQ. The CDR3 runs 14 residues. The CDR3: CASSPPGTGTEAFF. The CDR3 bases are TGCGCCAGCAGCCCACCCGGGACAGGGACTGAAGCTTTCTTT.

The J gene is TRBJ1-6, the V gene TRBV6-1; TRBD1 might be the D (5 bases). Germline loops: CDR1 MNHNS, CDR2 SASEGT. Trimming shortened V by 2 bases and J by 11 bases, and 10 bases separated the two germline ends. The length of the CDR3 is 13 residues. The CDR3 region is CASSETGGAPLHF. The CDR3 DNA reads TGTGCCAGCAGTGAAACGGGGGGGGCACCCCTCCACTTT.

The CDR3 DNA follows: TGTGCCAGCAGCCGGGCAGGGCTAACCTACGAGCAGTACTTC. Residues: CASSRAGLTYEQYF. V and J are TRBV7-2 and TRBJ2-7; weak D call: TRBD1 (5 bases). V was cut by 5 bases and J by 2 bases, with 13 bases left in between. Per the germline V gene, CDR1 is SGHTA and CDR2 is FQGNSA. There are 14 residues in the CDR3.

The rearrangement links TRBV24-1 to TRBJ2-1, with 9 positions matching TRBD2. The CDR3 loop spans 15 amino acids. The germline gives CDR1 KGHDR, CDR2 SFDVKD. Trimming at V came to 7 bases and at J to 4 bases, leaving 7 bases not matched to a gene. In nucleotides, the CDR3 is TGTGCCACCAGCGATAGCGGGAGAGTGTACAATGAGCAGTTCTTC. Residues: CATSDSGRVYNEQFF.

This sequence joins TRBV9 and TRBJ1-4; D remains unclear. This CDR3 contains 15 residues. V was trimmed by 0 bases and J by 0 bases, leaving 6 bases between them. Germline CDR1 and CDR2: SGDLS and YYNGEE. CDR3 amino acids: CASSVGSATNEKLFF. The CDR3 bases are TGTGCCAGCAGCGTAGGATCAGCAACTAATGAAAAACTGTTTTTT.

The chain recombines TRBV6-1 with TRBJ1-2, with TRBD1 matching over 7 bases. Germline lookup yields CDR1 MNHNS and CDR2 SASEGT. V was pared by 4 bases and J by 8 bases, with 13 bases of the junction left unmatched. The CDR3 consists of 15 residues. The chain's CDR3 is CASSGARQGVDGYTF. CDR3 bases: TGTGCCAGCAGTGGAGCCCGACAGGGAGTGGACGGCTACACCTTC.

The chain links TRBV29-1 to TRBJ1-1; tentative D call: TRBD1 (5 bases). The length of the CDR3 is 13 residues. Germline V gives CDR1 SQVTM, CDR2 ANQGSEA. V shed 4 bases and J shed 0 bases, with 9 bases lying between them. The DNA of the CDR3 is TGCAGCGTTGGGCGACAGATGAACACTGAAGCTTTCTTT. Its translation is CSVGRQMNTEAFF.

CDR3: CASSTSGGAMVAFF. The CDR3 DNA follows: TGTGCCAGTAGTACCTCTGGGGGCGCGATGGTAGCTTTCTTT. This chain joins TRBV19 and TRBJ1-1; the D gene is possibly TRBD1 (6 bases). The germline V and J ends were trimmed by 4 bases and 10 bases, with 19 bases remaining between them. There are 14 residues in the CDR3. The germline gives CDR1 LNHDA, CDR2 SQIVND (reference sequence).

The chain has TRBV7-9 and TRBJ1-2; D gene uncertain. The CDR3 is made up of 13 amino acids. V was cut by 5 bases and J by 4 bases, with 11 bases left in between. From germline, CDR1 is SEHNR and CDR2 FQNEAQ (reference sequence). CDR3 sequence: CASSPQQSYGYTF. CDR3 DNA: TGTGCCAGCAGCCCGCAACAATCCTATGGCTACACCTTC.

The J gene is TRBJ1-5, the V gene TRBV6-5, with D uncertain. The germline V and J ends were trimmed by 0 bases and 4 bases, with 7 bases remaining between them. CDR1 is MNHEY, CDR2 SVGAGI, per germline. The CDR3 runs 14 residues. The CDR3 DNA sequence: TGTGCCAGCAGTTACTCTCCCCTAAATCAGCCCCAGCATTTT. Translated: CASSYSPLNQPQHF.

CDR3 DNA sequence: TGTGCCAGCTCACCATCTGACGGGGGCCAGTACTTC. Translated: CASSPSDGGQYF. The chain joins TRBV18 to TRBJ2-5, with TRBD2 as a possible D gene (6 bases). CDR3 length: 12 amino acids. In germline, CDR1 is KGHSH, CDR2 LQKENI. The V end was cut by 2 bases, the J end by 10 bases, with 11 bases between. Drawing the rest from reference TRBV18 and TRBJ2-5, the complete variable domain is NAGVMQNPRHLVRRRGQEARLRCSPMKGHSHVYWYRQLPEEGLKFMVYLQKENIIDESGMPKERFSAEFPKEGPSILRIQQVVRGDSAAYFCASSPSDGGQYFGPGTRLLVL.

The chain uses TRBV5-1 and TRBJ2-7, with D maybe TRBD1 (5 bases). This CDR3 has 14 amino acids. The germline V gene encodes CDR1 SGHRS and CDR2 YFSETQ. Between the trimmed V and J ends, which lost 2 bases and 2 bases, there was a span of 11 bases. DNA for the CDR3: TGCGCCAGCAGCTTCAGGGATCGAACCTACGAGCAGTACTTC. Protein sequence: CASSFRDRTYEQYF.

The CDR3 loop is CASSLVGGTEQYF. CDR3 coding DNA: TGTGCCAGCAGCTTGGTGGGAGGGACAGAGCAGTACTTC. The chain employs TRBV5-4 and TRBJ2-7; maybe TRBD2 (7 bases). Deletions cut 0 bases from V and 7 bases from J, with 11 bases between. Germline CDR1 SGHNT, CDR2 YYREEE (reference sequence). The CDR3 loop spans 13 amino acids.

The chain is built from TRBV6-5 and TRBJ1-1, with 8 positions matching TRBD1. Germline lookup yields CDR1 MNHEY and CDR2 SVGAGI. The CDR3 consists of 16 residues. The trim removed 2 bases at V and 5 bases at J, leaving 10 bases unmatched. The CDR3 coding sequence is TGTGCCAGCAGTTACAGGTCGACAGGGGCGGGAACTGAAGCTTTCTTT. This sequence encodes CASSYRSTGAGTEAFF.

The chain is built from TRBV27 and TRBJ2-7; tentative D call: TRBD1 (5 bases). This CDR3 is built from 13 residues. The germline gives CDR1 MNHEY, CDR2 SMNVEV (reference sequence). Trimming shortened V by 4 bases and J by 1 base, and 8 bases separated the two germline ends. The CDR3 DNA sequence: TGTGCCAGCAGTTCGACAGAATCCTACGAGCAGTACTTC. Translated: CASSSTESYEQYF.

This clone was seen only a few times. J is TRBJ1-1 and V is TRBV27, with D perhaps matching TRBD1 (6 bases). V was shortened by 2 bases and J by 5 bases, with 12 bases between the two germline ends. This CDR3 is built from 14 residues. Germline lookup yields CDR1 MNHEY and CDR2 SMNVEV (reference sequence). The CDR3 sequence: CASSLGQSTTEAFF. CDR3 nucleotides: TGTGCCAGCAGTTTAGGACAGTCTACAACTGAAGCTTTCTTT.

In this sample, this clone turned up a few times. V and J are TRBV5-1 and TRBJ1-2, with TRBD1 matching 8 bases. Trimming cost V 4 bases and J 5 bases; bases outside gene matches: 7. The CDR3 covers 14 residues. Per the germline V gene, CDR1 is SGHRS and CDR2 is YFSETQ. DNA for the CDR3: TGCGCCAGCAGCGCCGGGACAGGAGAGTATGGCTACACCTTC. Translated: CASSAGTGEYGYTF. The complete variable domain, with remaining parts taken from reference TRBV5-1 and TRBJ1-2, reads KAGVTQTPRYLIKTRGQQVTLSCSPISGHRSVSWYQQTPGQGLQFLFEYFSETQRNKGNFPGRFSGRQFSNSRSEMNVSTLELGDSALYLCASSAGTGEYGYTFGSGTRLTVV.

The V and J genes are TRBV5-1 and TRBJ1-3, with 11 bases fitting TRBD1. The CDR3 contains 16 residues. CDR1 is SGHRS, CDR2 YFSETQ, per germline. The trim removed 3 bases at V and 4 bases at J, leaving 6 bases unmatched. The CDR3 DNA reads as TGCGCCAGCAGCTCAACCGGGACAGGGGGAGGAAACACCATATATTTT. Translation gives CASSSTGTGGGNTIYF.

The count of this clone is one. The chain's CDR3 is CASSPDGGGNQPQHF. The DNA of the CDR3 is TGCGCCAGCAGCCCGGACGGCGGGGGCAATCAGCCCCAGCATTTT. V is TRBV5-1 and J is TRBJ1-5; D not resolved. V lost 4 bases to trimming and J lost 2 bases, with 13 bases between them. CDR1 and CDR2 from the germline V gene are SGHRS and YFSETQ. This CDR3 contains 15 residues. Looking up the rest from reference TRBV5-1 and TRBJ1-5 gives the full variable domain: KAGVTQTPRYLIKTRGQQVTLSCSPISGHRSVSWYQQTPGQGLQFLFEYFSETQRNKGNFPGRFSGRQFSNSRSEMNVSTLELGDSALYLCASSPDGGGNQPQHFGDGTRLSIL.

The table lists this clone with a few counts. This chain connects TRBV11-2 to TRBJ2-7; D gene unclear. The CDR3 consists of 12 residues. CDR1 and CDR2 from the germline V gene are SGHAT and FQNNGV. The V end lost 9 bases, the J end lost 4 bases, and 13 bases lay between the germline ends. CDR3 coding DNA: TGTGCCAGTGGGCCAGGTGCTTACGAGCAGTACTTC. This codes for CASGPGAYEQYF.

This clone was recorded only once. The chain is built from TRBV19 and TRBJ2-7; no firm D call. Trimming removed 4 bases from V and 0 bases from J, with 10 bases in between. Germline V gives CDR1 LNHDA, CDR2 SQIVND (reference sequence). The CDR3 has 14 amino acids. CDR3 sequence (DNA): TGTGCCAGTAGTAACGATCCGAGCTCCTACGAGCAGTACTTC. Its protein product is CASSNDPSSYEQYF.

The rearrangement links TRBV19 to TRBJ2-7, with 7 bases lining up with TRBD1. The CDR3 totals 12 residues. V shed 10 bases and J 1 base; nucleotides not matched to a gene: 4. Germline V gives CDR1 LNHDA, CDR2 SQIVND (reference sequence). The CDR3 sequence: CATQGESYEQYF. The CDR3 nucleotides are TGTGCCACCCAGGGGGAATCCTACGAGCAGTACTTC.